These 28 T cell receptor beta chains share one sample of origin, sequenced in a study of T-cell memory formation after mild COVID-19. TCRdb redid the calling of the 5' RACE reads with MiXCR, one entry per CDR3 protein. The profile shows about 500,000 distinct CDR3 sequences, about a fifth of them singletons. Specimen: PBMCs or a T cell subset sorted from them (not recorded which). The receptors originated from an adult woman who had mild COVID-19 (a few samples of this study predate the infection). Cell type and time point are not known.

This clonotype was detected only a few times. The chain uses TRBV20-1 and TRBJ2-7; TRBD2 aligns across 13 bases. The CDR3 loop spans 15 amino acids. The trim removed 1 base at V and 6 bases at J, leaving 6 bases unmatched. The germline CDR1 and CDR2 sequences are DFQATT and SNEGSKA (reference sequence). In nucleotides, the CDR3 is TGCAGTGCTAGAGGTGGACTAGCGGGGGCCACCGAGCAGTACTTC. Its protein product is CSARGGLAGATEQYF.

The chain joins TRBV5-6 to TRBJ1-2; TRBD1 might be the D (6 bases). Per germline, CDR1 SGHDT and CDR2 YYEEEE. The CDR3 runs 13 residues. V was trimmed by 4 bases and J by 8 bases, leaving 15 bases between them. In DNA, the CDR3 is TGTGCCAGCAGCCCCGCGGGGGCCAAAGGCTACACCTTC. This encodes CASSPAGAKGYTF.

The chain joins TRBV12-3 or TRBV12-4 to TRBJ1-1, with D unresolved. V was clipped by 8 bases and J by 5 bases, with 12 bases between them. CDR3 length: 12 amino acids. In DNA, the CDR3 is TGTGCCAGCTGTGTAGTAGGAACTGAAGCTTTCTTT. This sequence encodes CASCVVGTEAFF.

This clonotype was recorded many times. The chain uses TRBV15 and TRBJ2-1; 9 bases map to TRBD2. CDR1 and CDR2 from the germline V gene are LNHNV and YYDKDF (reference sequence). The CDR3 covers 18 residues. Trimming took 0 bases from V and 3 from J; bases not matched to a gene: 9. In DNA form, the CDR3 reads TGTGCCACCAGCAGAGATAATAGCGGGAGAGCCCTCTACAATGAGCAGTTCTTC. This encodes CATSRDNSGRALYNEQFF.

This chain uses TRBV5-6 with TRBJ2-4; 8 bases are a match to TRBD1. Trimming cost V 4 bases and J 8 bases; bases outside gene matches: 11. Germline CDR1 SGHDT, CDR2 YYEEEE. This CDR3 comprises 15 residues. The CDR3 DNA follows: TGTGCCAGCAGCAAAAGACAGGGGTCGGTGGACATTCAGTACTTC. As protein: CASSKRQGSVDIQYF.

The table lists this clonotype with many counts. The chain couples TRBV20-1 to TRBJ2-7; 8 nucleotides agree with TRBD1. With 3 bases clipped from V and 3 bases from J, the junction kept 7 bases outside the gene matches. Germline V gene lookup returns CDR1 DFQATT and CDR2 SNEGSKA (reference sequence). The CDR3 is 14 amino acids. The CDR3 DNA reads as TGCAGTGCTAGTTTTCCAGGGGGCTTCTACGAGCAGTACTTC. Its translation: CSASFPGGFYEQYF.

The rearrangement uses TRBV10-3 and TRBJ2-7; 13 nucleotides align to TRBD2. V lost 3 bases, J lost 0 bases, and 5 bases stayed unmatched. Germline V gene sequence: CDR1 ENHRY, CDR2 SYGVKD. CDR3 length: 17 residues. The CDR3 sequence is CAISERLAGGSSYEQYF. The DNA of the CDR3 is TGTGCCATCAGTGAACGACTAGCGGGGGGATCCTCCTACGAGCAGTACTTC.

The chain has TRBV29-1 and TRBJ2-7, with 10 bases identical to TRBD2. The CDR3 length is 14 residues. J was trimmed by 2 bases and V by 6 bases; bases with no gene match: 7. Germline CDR1 is SQVTM and CDR2 is ANQGSEA. The CDR3 DNA reads as TGCAGCGTGAAAAAAGCGGGAGGGCCCTACGAGCAGTACTTC. It codes for CSVKKAGGPYEQYF.

The genes are TRBV7-8 and TRBJ2-7; 11 bases map to TRBD1. The germline CDR1 and CDR2 sequences are SGHVS and FQNEAQ. This CDR3 region has 20 residues. The V and J ends lost 4 bases and 2 bases, in that order; junction bases with no gene match: 19. The CDR3, as DNA: TGTGCCAGCAGCTCCCCAAGGGGGGATTTGTCGGGACAGGGGGCCTACGAGCAGTACTTC. Translating it yields CASSSPRGDLSGQGAYEQYF.

V is TRBV11-2 and J is TRBJ2-2; TRBD2 might be the D (6 bases). The V end lost 5 bases, the J end lost 4 bases, and 17 bases lay between the germline ends. Germline V CDR1 and CDR2: SGHAT, FQNNGV. The CDR3 has 16 residues. The CDR3 here is CASSQMQGLITGELFF. The DNA for the CDR3 is TGTGCCAGCAGCCAAATGCAGGGACTGATCACCGGGGAGCTGTTTTTT.

The CDR3 DNA is TGTGCCAGCAGCCCGGGACTAGCGGGAGAACACTACGAGCAGTACTTC. Encoded protein: CASSPGLAGEHYEQYF. The chain employs TRBV13 and TRBJ2-7, with 14 nucleotides matching TRBD2. V lost 5 bases and J lost 3; bases outside the gene matches: 6. CDR1 is PRHDT and CDR2 is FYEKMQ in the germline V gene (reference sequence). This CDR3 spans 16 amino acids.

This clonotype was counted only a few times. The chain joins TRBV5-1 to TRBJ1-1, with a possible D match to TRBD1 (5 bases). This CDR3 has 14 residues. V lost 2 bases and J 4 bases, leaving 12 bases between the germline ends. Per germline, CDR1 SGHRS and CDR2 YFSETQ. The CDR3 DNA reads as TGCGCCAGCAGCTTTGAACAGGTGGCCACTGAAGCTTTCTTT. It encodes CASSFEQVATEAFF.

This chain uses TRBV5-1 with TRBJ1-1; tentative D call: TRBD1 (5 bases). The CDR3 covers 11 residues. V gave up 6 bases and J gave up 4 bases, with 7 bases separating them. Germline lookup yields CDR1 SGHRS and CDR2 YFSETQ. The CDR3 coding sequence is TGCGCCAGCAAGGGACCCACTGAAGCTTTCTTT. Encoded protein: CASKGPTEAFF.

This clonotype occurred once. V is TRBV2 and J is TRBJ2-7; 10 bases line up with TRBD1. Trimming at V came to 5 bases and at J to 4 bases, leaving 8 bases not matched to a gene. This CDR3 contains 15 residues. Germline V CDR1 and CDR2: SNHLY, FYNNEI. The CDR3 DNA reads as TGTGCCAGCAGTCGGACAGGGGGAAAAATATACGAGCAGTACTTC. Protein product: CASSRTGGKIYEQYF. Filled out from reference TRBV2 and TRBJ2-7, the complete variable domain reads EPEVTQTPSHQVTQMGQEVILRCVPISNHLYFYWYRQILGQKVEFLVSFYNNEISEKSEIFDDQFSVERPDGSNFTLKIRSTKLEDSAMYFCASSRTGGKIYEQYFGPGTRLTVT.

This chain connects TRBV20-1 to TRBJ2-6, with D uncertain. The length of the CDR3 is 13 residues. Trimming cost V 5 bases and J 5 bases, with 10 bases left between them. Looked up from germline, CDR1 is DFQATT and CDR2 is SNEGSKA (reference sequence). CDR3 in amino acids: CSAGPDRANVLTF. The CDR3 bases are TGCAGTGCTGGGCCAGACAGGGCCAACGTCCTGACTTTC.

The sample holds a few counts of this clonotype. CDR3 region: CASSLVGGLAGGPEDTQYF. Written as DNA, the CDR3 is TGTGCCAGCAGCTTAGTGGGAGGACTAGCGGGAGGGCCCGAAGATACGCAGTATTTT. The rearrangement joins TRBV7-8 to TRBJ2-3, with 15 bases fitting TRBD2. The CDR3 extends over 19 amino acids. Germline CDR1 reads SGHVS; CDR2 reads FQNEAQ. Trimming removed 1 base from V and 5 bases from J; junction bases left unmatched: 10.

This chain joins TRBV6-5 and TRBJ2-3; 7 positions match TRBD1. With V trimmed by 2 bases and J by 6 bases, 14 bases remained unmatched. Germline values: CDR1 MNHEY, CDR2 SVGAGI. The CDR3 is 17 residues long. CDR3 in DNA: TGTGCCAGCAGTTACGCTCCAGGACGACAGGGCGCGGATACGCAGTATTTT. Protein sequence: CASSYAPGRQGADTQYF.

This clonotype turned up a few times. J is TRBJ2-5 and V is TRBV7-6; D is possibly TRBD2 (5 bases). CDR1 and CDR2 from the germline V gene are SGHVS and FNYEAQ. This CDR3 contains 15 residues. V was clipped by 4 bases and J by 4 bases, with 16 bases between them. CDR3 region: CASSYVGVNRETQYF. As DNA, the CDR3 is TGTGCCAGCAGCTACGTCGGGGTAAATCGAGAGACCCAGTACTTC.

The V gene is TRBV9, the J gene TRBJ2-1; D may be TRBD1 or TRBD2 (6 bases each). This CDR3 is built from 15 residues. Germline V gives CDR1 SGDLS, CDR2 YYNGEE. Between the trimmed V and J ends, which lost 0 bases and 4 bases, there was a span of 11 bases. Here the CDR3 reads CASSVGTGAYNEQFF. The CDR3 DNA reads as TGTGCCAGCAGCGTAGGGACGGGGGCATACAATGAGCAGTTCTTC.

This clonotype was seen a handful of times. The chain employs TRBV6-6 and TRBJ2-3, with 12 bases matching TRBD2. V gave up 0 bases and J gave up 4 bases; unmatched junction bases: 11. Germline V gives CDR1 MNHNY, CDR2 SVGAGI (reference sequence). The CDR3 spans 19 residues. In nucleotides, the CDR3 is TGTGCCAGCAGTTACTCGTTTCCTAGCGGGAGGGCCAGGGCAGATACGCAGTATTTT. Translation: CASSYSFPSGRARADTQYF.

This clonotype was found a few times. The rearrangement joins TRBV12-3 or TRBV12-4 to TRBJ2-3; TRBD2 aligns across 10 bases. CDR3 size: 20 residues. V lost 0 bases to trimming and J lost 6 bases; unmatched junction nucleotides: 18. This CDR3 is CASSLALDRDSSGGGDTQYF. CDR3 DNA: TGTGCCAGCAGTTTAGCGCTAGATCGGGACTCTAGCGGGGGTGGCGATACGCAGTATTTT.

This clonotype was seen more than once but under ten times. The chain employs TRBV12-3 or TRBV12-4 and TRBJ2-1, with 8 bases identical to TRBD2. There are 17 residues in the CDR3. V was clipped by 0 bases and J by 8 bases; unmatched bases: 12. The DNA of the CDR3 is TGTGCCAGCAGTTTAGCCGGGACTAGTGCCCAACGGGATGAGCAGTTCTTC. It is translated as CASSLAGTSAQRDEQFF.

This clonotype was found many times. The chain links TRBV10-3 to TRBJ2-2, with D uncertain. The CDR3 runs 15 residues. V lost 4 bases to trimming and J lost 5 bases, with 14 bases between them. Per germline, CDR1 ENHRY and CDR2 SYGVKD. CDR3 nucleotide sequence: TGTGCCATCAGTGCACGAGGTTCCCCGACCGGGGAGCTGTTTTTT. The encoded protein is CAISARGSPTGELFF.

V usage is TRBV7-9 and J usage is TRBJ2-5; D is perhaps TRBD2 (6 bases). The CDR3 extends over 17 amino acids. The germline V gene encodes CDR1 SEHNR and CDR2 FQNEAQ (reference sequence). Trimming stripped 4 bases from V and 5 bases from J, with 23 bases between. CDR3 sequence: CASSSATRGELMETQYF. The CDR3 DNA follows: TGTGCCAGCAGCTCCGCGACCCGCGGGGAGTTAATGGAGACCCAGTACTTC.

This clonotype is large in the sample. The genes are TRBV12-3 or TRBV12-4 and TRBJ2-5; possible D gene TRBD1, 6 bases. The CDR3 sequence is 17 residues long. Trimming cost V 6 bases and J 3 bases, with 23 bases left between them. The CDR3 loop is CASSLMGARDGKETQYF. CDR3 DNA: TGTGCCAGCAGCCTAATGGGGGCCCGGGACGGCAAAGAGACCCAGTACTTC.

The table lists this clonotype with a few counts. The chain is built from TRBV19 and TRBJ1-6; D gene ambiguous. The CDR3 is 12 amino acids. Germline V CDR1 and CDR2: LNHDA, SQIVND (reference sequence). V was clipped by 9 bases and J by 5 bases, with 8 bases between them. CDR3 amino acids: CARPVDNSPLHF. The CDR3 region has the DNA TGTGCCAGACCTGTGGATAATTCACCCCTCCACTTT.

The V call is TRBV24-1, the J call TRBJ2-1; 12 positions match TRBD1. The V gene's germline CDR1 is KGHDR and CDR2 SFDVKD. Trimming took 7 bases from V and 9 from J; bases not matched to a gene: 12. The CDR3 consists of 16 residues. CDR3 DNA sequence: TGTGCCACCAGAGGACACCGGGACAGGGGGCTTGGTGAGCAGTTCTTC. It yields the protein CATRGHRDRGLGEQFF.

This clonotype turned up a few times. The genes are TRBV20-1 and TRBJ1-2; D is uncertain. The CDR3 length is 14 residues. From germline, CDR1 is DFQATT and CDR2 SNEGSKA (reference sequence). With 3 bases removed from V and 2 bases from J, the gap between germline ends came to 13 bases. The CDR3 is CSASPKKRNYGYTF. In nucleotides, the CDR3 is TGCAGTGCTAGCCCCAAGAAGCGGAACTATGGCTACACCTTC.